The 26 T cell receptor beta chains below were found in one sample sequenced in a study of response to subunit inactivated influenza vaccine. TCRdb independently ran MiXCR on the RT-PCR reads; one entry per CDR3 protein. The sample holds hundreds of thousands of distinct CDR3 sequences, approximately 14% seen once. The starting material was PBMCs from blood, obtained approximately 13 days after vaccination. The source is a man aged 50 to 59 who received an inactivated influenza vaccine.

The chain employs TRBV6-1 and TRBJ1-2; D may be TRBD1 (5 bases). This CDR3 is 14 amino acids long. Looked up from germline, CDR1 is MNHNS and CDR2 is SASEGT. Trimming took off 5 bases at V and 2 bases at J, with 12 bases between the two ends. CDR3 in amino acids: CASSPAGQNYGYTF. DNA of the CDR3: TGTGCCAGCAGTCCGGCAGGGCAAAACTATGGCTACACCTTC.

This chain connects TRBV20-1 to TRBJ2-3, with D perhaps TRBD2 (6 bases). This CDR3 contains 16 residues. Germline values: CDR1 DFQATT, CDR2 SNEGSKA (reference sequence). With 3 bases removed from V and 4 bases from J, the gap between germline ends came to 20 bases. CDR3 in DNA: TGCAGTGCTAGTCGAATCGCGGGGATTCGGGCAGATACGCAGTATTTT. This encodes CSASRIAGIRADTQYF.

The table lists this clonotype with a few counts. The chain is built from TRBV20-1 and TRBJ2-2; TRBD2 matches 12 bases. This CDR3 has 16 amino acids. CDR1 DFQATT and CDR2 SNEGSKA come from the germline V gene (reference sequence). V lost 2 bases and J lost 4; bases outside the gene matches: 5. The CDR3 loop reads CSARLAGGQGTGELFF. In DNA form, the CDR3 reads TGCAGTGCTAGACTAGCGGGGGGGCAAGGCACCGGGGAGCTGTTTTTT.

The CDR3 DNA is TGTGCCAGCAGTTACACGGACAGGATCAATGAGCAGTTCTTC. This sequence encodes CASSYTDRINEQFF. This rearrangement joins TRBV6-2 or TRBV6-3 to TRBJ2-1, with 7 bases lining up with TRBD1. Losses at the gene ends were 2 bases for V and 6 bases for J; bases not matched to a gene: 4. Germline V gene lookup returns CDR1 MNHEY and CDR2 SVGEGT. This CDR3 spans 14 amino acids.

This clonotype was counted between two and nine times. The chain is built from TRBV20-1 and TRBJ2-7, with D possibly being TRBD1 (7 bases). The CDR3 is 16 residues long. V gave up 0 bases and J gave up 2 bases, with 17 bases separating them. CDR1 and CDR2 from the germline V gene are DFQATT and SNEGSKA (reference sequence). The CDR3 region has the DNA TGCAGTGCTAGAGATAAGGACAGGAGGGCAACCTACGAGCAGTACTTC. It encodes CSARDKDRRATYEQYF.

There are a few counts of this clonotype. The CDR3 DNA sequence: TGTGCCAGCAGCCGCCCCGGGGGGCAGTATTTT. Encoded protein: CASSRPGGQYF. V is TRBV28 and J is TRBJ2-3; TRBD2 is a possible D gene (6 bases). There are 11 residues in the CDR3. The V end was cut by 6 bases, the J end by 11 bases, with 12 bases between. The germline V gene has CDR1 MDHEN and CDR2 SYDVKM.

The chain couples TRBV20-1 to TRBJ1-2; no clear D. The CDR3 sequence is 14 residues long. From germline, CDR1 is DFQATT and CDR2 SNEGSKA (reference sequence). Trimming cost V 3 bases and J 8 bases, with 19 bases left between them. CDR3 residues: CSARVKQELQGYTF. CDR3 nucleotides: TGCAGTGCTAGGGTGAAGCAGGAGCTGCAAGGCTACACCTTC.

The table lists this clonotype with a few counts. The chain combines TRBV28 with TRBJ2-1; 7 positions match TRBD2. The CDR3 is made up of 16 amino acids. Germline CDR1 is MDHEN and CDR2 is SYDVKM. The junction had 9 bases not matched to a gene; V was cut back by 2 bases and J by 5 bases. Written as DNA, the CDR3 is TGTGCCAGCAGTTTAAGGGGAGGGTATTTCCACAATGAGCAGTTCTTC. This sequence encodes CASSLRGGYFHNEQFF.

This chain joins TRBV5-1 and TRBJ2-7; D not resolved. V was trimmed by 3 bases and J by 6 bases, leaving 13 bases between them. The CDR3 runs 13 residues. Per the germline V gene, CDR1 is SGHRS and CDR2 is YFSETQ. The CDR3 reads CASSSSSAREQYF. DNA for the CDR3: TGCGCCAGCAGCTCGTCGTCCGCGCGCGAGCAGTACTTC.

This clonotype was counted only a few times. The chain links TRBV2 to TRBJ2-1, with TRBD2 identical over 10 bases. Germline CDR1 is SNHLY and CDR2 is FYNNEI. V lost 3 bases to trimming and J lost 5 bases; unmatched junction nucleotides: 4. This CDR3 has 15 amino acids. CDR3 nucleotide sequence: TGTGCCAGCAGTGATGGAGCGGGAGGGAACAATGAGCAGTTCTTC. Amino acids: CASSDGAGGNNEQFF. The full variable domain, in which reference TRBV2 and TRBJ2-1 provide the parts outside the CDR3, is EPEVTQTPSHQVTQMGQEVILRCVPISNHLYFYWYRQILGQKVEFLVSFYNNEISEKSEIFDDQFSVERPDGSNFTLKIRSTKLEDSAMYFCASSDGAGGNNEQFFGPGTRLTVL.

This clonotype was detected a few times. V and J are TRBV18 and TRBJ2-3; unclear D gene. Germline-derived CDR1 and CDR2 are KGHSH and LQKENI. The V end lost 1 base, the J end lost 6 bases, and 17 bases lay between the germline ends. This CDR3 is 16 amino acids long. This chain's CDR3 is CASSPRLDRRGDTQYF. Written as DNA, the CDR3 is TGTGCCAGCTCACCACGGCTGGACCGCCGAGGCGATACGCAGTATTTT.

A few counts support this clonotype. The J gene is TRBJ1-4, the V gene TRBV5-1, with D possibly TRBD1 on 6 matching bases. The CDR3 is 14 residues long. The germline V gene encodes CDR1 SGHRS and CDR2 YFSETQ. V shed 4 bases and J shed 8 bases, with 15 bases lying between them. CDR3 nucleotides: TGCGCCAGCAGCATGGGACAAAGGGGCGAAAAACTGTTTTTT. Its translation: CASSMGQRGEKLFF.

CDR3 sequence reads: CAWGAAEAQYF. DNA of the CDR3: TGTGCCTGGGGGGCCGCCGAGGCCCAGTACTTC. The V and J genes are TRBV30 and TRBJ2-5; possibly TRBD1 for D (5 bases). Germline CDR1 and CDR2: GTSNPN and SVGIG (reference sequence). CDR3 length equals 11 residues. The ends were cut back, 5 bases at V and 9 bases at J, with 13 bases in the middle.

This clonotype was found a few times. The chain combines TRBV12-5 with TRBJ2-1; D not certain. The CDR3 loop spans 12 amino acids. The ends were cut back, 5 bases at V and 6 bases at J, with 8 bases in the middle. Germline-derived CDR1 and CDR2 are LGHNT and FRNRAP. The CDR3 region is CASGPSFNEQFF. The CDR3 nucleotides are TGTGCTAGTGGTCCCAGCTTCAATGAGCAGTTCTTC.

The table lists this clonotype with a few counts. J is TRBJ2-4 and V is TRBV28, with 7 bases aligning to TRBD2. Unmatched junction bases numbered 13, after V lost 8 bases and J lost 3 bases. The CDR3 totals 16 residues. The V gene's germline CDR1 is MDHEN and CDR2 SYDVKM. CDR3 sequence reads: CASETGGGGGKNIQYF. The DNA for the CDR3 is TGTGCCAGCGAAACCGGTGGGGGGGGAGGCAAAAACATTCAGTACTTC. Combining the CDR3 with reference TRBV28 and TRBJ2-4 gives the whole variable domain DVKVTQSSRYLVKRTGEKVFLECVQDMDHENMFWYRQDPGLGLRLIYFSYDVKMKEKGDIPEGYSVSREKKERFSLILESASTNQTSMYLCASETGGGGGKNIQYFGAGTRLSVL.

This clonotype was seen at least ten times. The chain is built from TRBV3-1 and TRBJ2-1; 7 bases agree with TRBD2. This CDR3 has 13 residues. Germline V gene data show CDR1 as LGHDT and CDR2 as YNNKEL (reference sequence). With V trimmed by 6 bases and J by 9 bases, 8 bases remained unmatched. CDR3 DNA: TGTGCCAGCAGAACTGGGACTAACGGTGAGCAGTTCTTC. The encoded protein is CASRTGTNGEQFF.

This clonotype was seen a few times. This sequence joins TRBV19 and TRBJ2-3; the match to TRBD1 covers 7 bases. Germline-derived CDR1 and CDR2 are LNHDA and SQIVND (reference sequence). Unmatched junction bases numbered 14, after V lost 3 bases and J lost 11 bases. The CDR3 is 15 residues long. CDR3 DNA: TGTGCCAGTAGTATGACAGGGCTCGCCACGGTTGGGCAGTATTTT. It codes for CASSMTGLATVGQYF.

Here the CDR3 DNA reads TGTGCCAGCAGCCCCGCGAAAGCGGGACAGCCTAATGAAAAACTGTTTTTT. Amino acids: CASSPAKAGQPNEKLFF. The J gene is TRBJ1-4, the V gene TRBV4-2; TRBD1 agrees at 7 bases. V was pared by 4 bases and J by 3 bases, with 11 bases of the junction left unmatched. This CDR3 is 17 amino acids long. Looked up from germline, CDR1 is LGHNA and CDR2 is YNFKEQ.

The rearrangement joins TRBV5-1 to TRBJ2-2; 8 bases align to TRBD1. CDR1 and CDR2 (germline): SGHRS, YFSETQ. This CDR3 comprises 15 residues. The V segment lost 2 bases and the J segment 5 bases; nucleotides outside the gene matches: 5. The CDR3, as DNA: TGCGCCAGCAGCTTCCAGGGGGCAGGGACCGGGGAGCTGTTTTTT. Translating gives CASSFQGAGTGELFF.

The chain combines TRBV10-3 with TRBJ2-2, with a possible D match to TRBD2 (7 bases). CDR1 and CDR2 from the germline V gene are ENHRY and SYGVKD. The germline V and J ends were trimmed by 4 bases and 5 bases, with 14 bases remaining between them. This CDR3 comprises 15 residues. CDR3 amino acids: CAISAGGLGTGELFF. In DNA, the CDR3 is TGTGCCATCAGTGCCGGGGGGCTTGGAACCGGGGAGCTGTTTTTT.

This clonotype has only a few counts. This chain uses TRBV5-1 with TRBJ2-7; D is ambiguous. Germline V gene data show CDR1 as SGHRS and CDR2 as YFSETQ. This CDR3 has 13 residues. V lost 1 base and J 4 bases, leaving 9 bases between the germline ends. The CDR3 sequence: CASSLKDGYEQYF. CDR3 DNA sequence: TGCGCCAGCAGCTTGAAAGACGGGTACGAGCAGTACTTC.

J is TRBJ1-5 and V is TRBV3-1; TRBD1 matches 7 bases. Trimming took 3 bases from V and 5 from J; bases not matched to a gene: 7. Germline-derived CDR1 and CDR2 are LGHDT and YNNKEL (reference sequence). The CDR3 contains 15 residues. The CDR3 region is CASSQAGTDHQPQHF. The CDR3 region has the DNA TGTGCCAGCAGCCAGGCCGGGACAGACCATCAGCCCCAGCATTTT.

This clonotype was counted at least ten times. This chain connects TRBV20-1 to TRBJ2-1; TRBD1 matches 8 bases. V shed 4 bases and J 5 bases; nucleotides not matched to a gene: 22. There are 19 residues in the CDR3. The germline V gene has CDR1 DFQATT and CDR2 SNEGSKA (reference sequence). CDR3 amino acids: CSAKVFSSTGAERNNEQFF. The CDR3 region has the DNA TGCAGTGCTAAAGTTTTTAGTTCGACAGGGGCCGAACGGAACAATGAGCAGTTCTTC.

The rearrangement links TRBV24-1 to TRBJ2-2; 7 nucleotides line up with TRBD1. The CDR3 is 17 residues long. Germline lookup yields CDR1 KGHDR and CDR2 SFDVKD. Unmatched junction bases numbered 8, after V lost 3 bases and J lost 2 bases. CDR3 amino acids: CATSDATGTLNTGELFF. The CDR3 DNA follows: TGTGCCACCAGTGATGCGACAGGGACCCTAAACACCGGGGAGCTGTTTTTT.

This clonotype was counted a few times. The genes are TRBV10-3 and TRBJ2-1, with D perhaps TRBD2 (6 bases). Germline CDR1 is ENHRY and CDR2 is SYGVKD. Between the trimmed V and J ends, which lost 4 bases and 7 bases, there was a span of 14 bases. The CDR3 contains 14 residues. CDR3 in DNA: TGTGCCATCAGTGCGGGAGTGGTAATGAATGAGCAGTTCTTC. This gives the protein CAISAGVVMNEQFF.

This clonotype was detected a few times. This chain uses TRBV6-2 or TRBV6-3 with TRBJ2-2; 8 nucleotides align to TRBD2. CDR1 and CDR2 (germline): MNHEY, SVGEGT. The V segment lost 6 bases and the J segment 4 bases; nucleotides outside the gene matches: 4. The CDR3 spans 14 residues. The DNA for the CDR3 is TGTGCCAGCAGCCGAGGGACTAGCACCGGGGAGCTGTTTTTT. Protein sequence: CASSRGTSTGELFF.